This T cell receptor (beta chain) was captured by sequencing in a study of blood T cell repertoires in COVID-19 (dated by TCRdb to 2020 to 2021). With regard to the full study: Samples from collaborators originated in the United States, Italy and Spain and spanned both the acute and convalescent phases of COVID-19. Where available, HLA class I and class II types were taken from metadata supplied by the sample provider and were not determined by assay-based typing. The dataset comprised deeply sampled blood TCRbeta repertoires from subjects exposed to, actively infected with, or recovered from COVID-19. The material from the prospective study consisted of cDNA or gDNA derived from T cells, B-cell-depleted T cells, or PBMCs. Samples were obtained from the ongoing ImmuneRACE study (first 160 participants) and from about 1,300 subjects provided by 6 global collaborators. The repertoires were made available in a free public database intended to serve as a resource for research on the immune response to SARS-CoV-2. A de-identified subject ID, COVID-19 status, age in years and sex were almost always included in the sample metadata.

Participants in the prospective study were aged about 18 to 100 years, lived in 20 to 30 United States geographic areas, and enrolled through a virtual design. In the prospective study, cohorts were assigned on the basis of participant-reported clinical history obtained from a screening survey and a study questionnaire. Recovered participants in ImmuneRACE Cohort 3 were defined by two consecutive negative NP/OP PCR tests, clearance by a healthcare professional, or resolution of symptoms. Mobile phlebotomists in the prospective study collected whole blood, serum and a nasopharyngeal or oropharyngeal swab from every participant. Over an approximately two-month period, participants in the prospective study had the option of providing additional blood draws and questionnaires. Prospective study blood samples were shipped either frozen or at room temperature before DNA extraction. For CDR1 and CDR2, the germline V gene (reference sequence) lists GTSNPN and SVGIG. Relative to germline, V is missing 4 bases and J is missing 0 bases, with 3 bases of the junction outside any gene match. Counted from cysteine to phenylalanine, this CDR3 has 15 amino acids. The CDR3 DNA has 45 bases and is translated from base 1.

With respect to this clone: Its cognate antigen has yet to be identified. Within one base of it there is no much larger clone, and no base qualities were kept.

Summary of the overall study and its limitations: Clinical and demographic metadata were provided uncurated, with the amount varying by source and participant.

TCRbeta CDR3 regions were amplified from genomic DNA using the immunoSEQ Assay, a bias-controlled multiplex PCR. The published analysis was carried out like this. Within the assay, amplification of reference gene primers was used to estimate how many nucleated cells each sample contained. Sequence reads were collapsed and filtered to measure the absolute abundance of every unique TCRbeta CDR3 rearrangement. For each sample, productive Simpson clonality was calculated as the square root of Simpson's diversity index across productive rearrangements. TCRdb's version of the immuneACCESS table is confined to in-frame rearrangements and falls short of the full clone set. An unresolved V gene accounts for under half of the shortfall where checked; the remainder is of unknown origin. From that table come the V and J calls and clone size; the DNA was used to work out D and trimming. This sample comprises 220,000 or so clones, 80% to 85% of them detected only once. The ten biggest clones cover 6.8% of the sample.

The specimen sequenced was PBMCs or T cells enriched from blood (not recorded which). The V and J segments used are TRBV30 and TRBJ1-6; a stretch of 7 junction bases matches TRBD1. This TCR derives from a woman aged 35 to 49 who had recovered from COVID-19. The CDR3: CAWKTGLSYNSPLHF. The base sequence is TGTGCCTGGAAGACAGGGCTCTCCTATAATTCACCCCTCCACTTT.